This TCR beta chain was recovered during a study of T cell changes during pregnancy in multiple sclerosis. V was shortened by 8 bases and J by 6 bases, with 16 bases between the two germline ends. The V gene's germline CDR1 is MNHEY and CDR2 SVGAGI. This CDR3 region has 13 residues. Only in-frame clones appear in the TCRdb table, and some are missing; sequencing was by immunoSEQ multiplex PCR. The repertoire consists of tens of thousands of clones, with approximately 90% occurring once and the leading ten covering about 0.4%. The chain uses TRBV6-5 and TRBJ1-2; tentative D call: TRBD1 (5 bases). This TCR was sampled from a female donor with multiple sclerosis, enrolled in a pregnancy study. Sequencing used CD4+ T cells from peripheral blood mononuclear cells, obtained in the second trimester of pregnancy. CDR3: CASSWGEADGYTF. The CDR3 DNA follows: TGTGCCAGCTCGTGGGGGGAGGCGGATGGCTACACCTTC.